This T cell receptor (beta chain) originates from a study of control samples from healthy donors and cancer patients. Method: immunoSEQ multiplex PCR; TCRdb's copy keeps in-frame clones and lacks some. The table includes about 130,000 clones, roughly 92% detected once. There are 13 residues in the CDR3. Germline V lookup: CDR1 SNHLY, CDR2 FYNNEI. Trimming removed 7 bases from V and 0 bases from J, with 9 bases in between. The material sequenced was PBMCs. The chain carries TRBV2 and TRBJ2-5; TRBD2 is a possible D gene (6 bases). The TCR originated in an elderly man with head and neck cancer. The CDR3 coding sequence is TGTGCCAGCAACCGGGGGTACCAAGAGACCCAGTACTTC. As protein: CASNRGYQETQYF.